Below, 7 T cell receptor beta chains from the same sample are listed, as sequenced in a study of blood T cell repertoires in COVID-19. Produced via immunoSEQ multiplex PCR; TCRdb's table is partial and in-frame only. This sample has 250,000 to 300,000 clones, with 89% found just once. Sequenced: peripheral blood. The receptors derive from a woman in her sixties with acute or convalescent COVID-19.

The CDR3: CATSGTGLAGPNTGELFF. In nucleotides, the CDR3 is TGTGCCACCAGCGGCACGGGACTAGCGGGACCGAACACCGGGGAGCTGTTTTTT. V gene TRBV15 combines with J gene TRBJ2-2, with 13 bases identical to TRBD2. V was clipped by 5 bases and J by 0 bases; unmatched bases: 6. Germline assignment: CDR1 LNHNV and CDR2 YYDKDF (reference sequence). This CDR3 spans 18 amino acids.

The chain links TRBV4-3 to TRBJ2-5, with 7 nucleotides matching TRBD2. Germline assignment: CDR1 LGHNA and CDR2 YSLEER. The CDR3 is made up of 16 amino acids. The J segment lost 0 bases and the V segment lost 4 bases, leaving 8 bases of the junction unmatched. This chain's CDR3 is CASSPSGGRNQETQYF. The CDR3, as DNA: TGCGCCAGCAGCCCATCCGGCGGGAGAAACCAAGAGACCCAGTACTTC.

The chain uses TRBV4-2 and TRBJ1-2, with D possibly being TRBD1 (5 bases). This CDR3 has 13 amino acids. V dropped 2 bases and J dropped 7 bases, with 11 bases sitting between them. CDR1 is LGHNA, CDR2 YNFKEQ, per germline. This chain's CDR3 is CASSQSWQGGYTF. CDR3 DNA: TGTGCCAGCAGCCAAAGTTGGCAGGGTGGCTACACCTTC.

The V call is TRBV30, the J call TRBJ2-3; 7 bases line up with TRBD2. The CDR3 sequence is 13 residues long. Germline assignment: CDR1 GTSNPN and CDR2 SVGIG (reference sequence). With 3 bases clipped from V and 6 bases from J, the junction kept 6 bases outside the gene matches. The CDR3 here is CAWRDGRRDTQYF. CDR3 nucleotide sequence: TGTGCCTGGAGAGACGGGAGGCGGGATACGCAGTATTTT.

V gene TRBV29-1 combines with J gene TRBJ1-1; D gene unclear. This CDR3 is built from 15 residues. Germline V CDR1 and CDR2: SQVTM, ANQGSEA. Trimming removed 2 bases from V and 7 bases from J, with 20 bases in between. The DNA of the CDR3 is TGCAGCGTTGAAATCGTGGGCGGAGGGTTCGGTGAAGCTTTCTTT. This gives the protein CSVEIVGGGFGEAFF.

The DNA of the CDR3 is TGCGCCAGCAGCTTGGTAGGGCTAGCGGGGTCCCAAGAGACCCAGTACTTC. This encodes CASSLVGLAGSQETQYF. The chain carries TRBV5-1 and TRBJ2-5; 9 nucleotides line up with TRBD2. V lost 0 bases, J lost 1 base, and 7 bases stayed unmatched. The germline gives CDR1 SGHRS, CDR2 YFSETQ. CDR3 length: 17 amino acids. Supplemented by reference TRBV5-1 and TRBJ2-5, the full variable domain reads KAGVTQTPRYLIKTRGQQVTLSCSPISGHRSVSWYQQTPGQGLQFLFEYFSETQRNKGNFPGRFSGRQFSNSRSEMNVSTLELGDSALYLCASSLVGLAGSQETQYFGPGTRLLVL.

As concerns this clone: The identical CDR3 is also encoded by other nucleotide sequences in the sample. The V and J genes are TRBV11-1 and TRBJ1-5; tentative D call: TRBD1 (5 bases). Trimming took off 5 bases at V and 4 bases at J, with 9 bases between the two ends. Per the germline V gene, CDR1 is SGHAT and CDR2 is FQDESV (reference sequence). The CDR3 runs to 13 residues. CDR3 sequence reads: CASSLTANQPQHF. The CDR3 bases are TGTGCCAGCAGCCTGACAGCGAATCAGCCCCAGCATTTT.